The next 29 T cell receptor beta chains were all read from a single sample in a study of CD8+ T cells in alopecia areata. Sequencing templates came from extracted RNA that was reverse transcribed into cDNA. Using immunoSEQ multiplex PCR, the repertoire was profiled, and TCRdb retains in-frame clones only, with some absent. Found here are tens of thousands of clones, roughly 50% of them singletons; the top ten hold 20%. The treatment is: oral pan-JAK inhibitor, 5-10 mg twice daily. The sample in question was CD8+ T cells sorted from blood, obtained at approximately week 36, from a patient treated with tofacitinib. These receptor sequences come from a human donor with alopecia areata.

The rearrangement joins TRBV7-9 to TRBJ2-1; the D gene is possibly TRBD1 (6 bases). The V end lost 5 bases, the J end lost 6 bases, and 11 bases lay between the germline ends. In germline, CDR1 is SEHNR, CDR2 FQNEAQ (reference sequence). The CDR3 is 13 residues long. The CDR3 coding sequence is TGTGCCAGCAGCATCGACAGGAGCAATGAGCAGTTCTTC. This gives the protein CASSIDRSNEQFF.

This chain connects TRBV30 to TRBJ2-1; D is ambiguous. The V and J ends lost 3 bases and 7 bases respectively, with 10 bases between them. This CDR3 is 12 amino acids long. Germline CDR1 and CDR2: GTSNPN and SVGIG (reference sequence). CDR3 sequence: CAWSPGRNEQFF. CDR3 bases: TGTGCCTGGAGCCCAGGCCGGAATGAGCAGTTCTTC.

The V and J genes are TRBV9 and TRBJ2-1; D is perhaps TRBD1 (6 bases). Per the germline V gene, CDR1 is SGDLS and CDR2 is YYNGEE. There are 14 residues in the CDR3. Trimming removed 3 bases at V and 3 bases at J, with 10 bases between. CDR3 sequence (DNA): TGTGCCAGCAGCGCAGGGGTTAGCTACAATGAGCAGTTCTTC. This encodes CASSAGVSYNEQFF.

The chain uses TRBV7-9 and TRBJ2-7; D ambiguous. The CDR3 totals 13 residues. The ends were cut back, 5 bases at V and 6 bases at J, with 14 bases in the middle. Germline CDR1 SEHNR, CDR2 FQNEAQ (reference sequence). CDR3 protein: CASSTPVDLEQYF. In DNA, the CDR3 is TGTGCCAGCAGCACCCCGGTCGATCTCGAGCAGTACTTC.

The rearrangement joins TRBV29-1 to TRBJ2-7; D possibly corresponds to TRBD2 (6 bases). This CDR3 spans 14 amino acids. The germline gives CDR1 SQVTM, CDR2 ANQGSEA. The ends were cut back, 7 bases at V and 3 bases at J, with 19 bases in the middle. This CDR3 reads CSATKPGLNYEQYF. The CDR3, as DNA: TGCAGCGCTACCAAGCCGGGACTGAACTACGAGCAGTACTTC.

This chain links TRBV9 with TRBJ2-1, with 7 bases fitting TRBD1. In germline, CDR1 is SGDLS, CDR2 YYNGEE. The trim removed 3 bases at V and 6 bases at J, leaving 12 bases unmatched. This CDR3 comprises 16 residues. This CDR3 is CASSAPPGTATNEQFF. DNA for the CDR3: TGTGCCAGCAGCGCCCCTCCCGGGACAGCCACCAATGAGCAGTTCTTC.

The chain links TRBV4-1 to TRBJ1-2; 8 bases match TRBD1. This CDR3 has 16 residues. Germline V lookup: CDR1 MGHRA, CDR2 YSYEKL. Trimming at V came to 4 bases and at J to 5 bases, leaving 12 bases not matched to a gene. CDR3 in amino acids: CASSLYPGDRSYGYTF. The CDR3 region has the DNA TGCGCCAGCAGCCTCTATCCGGGGGACAGGAGTTATGGCTACACCTTC.

This clone was detected a few times. This chain's CDR3 is CASSYSGQGATQPQHF. The CDR3 nucleotides are TGTGCCAGCAGTTACTCCGGACAGGGGGCGACCCAGCCCCAGCATTTT. The chain uses TRBV7-9 and TRBJ1-5; TRBD1 matches 11 bases. CDR1 and CDR2 (germline): SEHNR, FQNEAQ (reference sequence). There are 16 residues in the CDR3. J was trimmed by 7 bases and V by 6 bases; bases with no gene match: 11.

This clone has just one count. The CDR3: CASSLGVAGVENEQFF. Written as DNA, the CDR3 is TGTGCCAGCTCCCTAGGAGTAGCGGGAGTAGAGAATGAGCAGTTCTTC. J is TRBJ2-1 and V is TRBV7-9, with 9 bases aligning to TRBD2. Germline V CDR1 and CDR2: SEHNR, FQNEAQ (reference sequence). CDR3 length equals 16 residues. Trimming cost V 8 bases and J 7 bases; bases outside gene matches: 15. The complete variable domain, with remaining parts taken from reference TRBV7-9 and TRBJ2-1, reads DTGVSQNPRHKITKRGQNVTFRCDPISEHNRLYWYRQTLGQGPEFLTYFQNEAQLEKSRLLSDRFSAERPKGSFSTLEIQRTEQGDSAMYLCASSLGVAGVENEQFFGPGTRLTVL.

The V and J genes are TRBV29-1 and TRBJ2-2; no firm D call. The V and J ends lost 4 bases and 7 bases respectively, with 7 bases between them. The CDR3 spans 11 residues. CDR1 is SQVTM and CDR2 is ANQGSEA in the germline V gene. CDR3 residues: CSVAFGGELFF. Here the CDR3 DNA reads TGCAGCGTTGCGTTCGGCGGGGAGCTGTTTTTT.

In this sample, this clone turned up a few times. V gene TRBV23-1 combines with J gene TRBJ1-1; 7 nucleotides agree with TRBD1. TRBV23-1 is assigned to the ORF class and has an uncertain function. Trimming took 9 bases from V and 5 from J; bases not matched to a gene: 9. The CDR3 spans 13 residues. The CDR3 is CASRGPPRTEAFF. The CDR3, as DNA: TGCGCCAGTAGGGGGCCGCCAAGGACTGAAGCTTTCTTT.

V and J are TRBV11-2 and TRBJ2-5; D perhaps matches TRBD1 (6 bases). This CDR3 has 16 residues. CDR1 SGHAT and CDR2 FQNNGV come from the germline V gene. Trimming shortened V by 6 bases and J by 5 bases, and 22 bases separated the two germline ends. The CDR3 DNA is TGTGCCAGCAGTTCGATAGGGACACCAACCCGGGAGACCCAGTACTTC. Encoded protein: CASSSIGTPTRETQYF. Together with reference TRBV11-2 and TRBJ2-5, the CDR3 gives the full variable domain: EAGVAQSPRYKIIEKRQSVAFWCNPISGHATLYWYQQILGQGPKLLIQFQNNGVVDDSQLPKDRFSAERLKGVDSTLKIQPAKLEDSAVYLCASSSIGTPTRETQYFGPGTRLLVL.

As DNA, the CDR3 is TGTGCCAGCAGCTTACCAAAAGACAGACACGGGGAGACCCAGTACTTC. Amino acid sequence: CASSLPKDRHGETQYF. This sequence joins TRBV7-9 and TRBJ2-5, with a weak D call TRBD1 (5 bases). CDR1 is SEHNR, CDR2 FQNEAQ, per germline (reference sequence). The V and J ends lost 2 bases and 5 bases respectively, with 18 bases between them. The CDR3 is 16 amino acids.

This chain links TRBV7-9 with TRBJ2-2; possible D gene TRBD1, 5 bases. From germline, CDR1 is SEHNR and CDR2 FQNEAQ (reference sequence). The CDR3 spans 12 residues. V gave up 5 bases and J gave up 7 bases, with 8 bases separating them. CDR3 sequence (DNA): TGTGCCAGCAGCCAAGGGGTCGGGGAGCTGTTTTTT. Translation: CASSQGVGELFF.

The J gene is TRBJ1-1, the V gene TRBV7-9; D may be TRBD1 (5 bases). CDR1 is SEHNR, CDR2 FQNEAQ, per germline (reference sequence). V was cut by 5 bases and J by 3 bases, with 10 bases left in between. This CDR3 is built from 13 residues. CDR3 residues: CASSPLGDTEAFF. The CDR3 nucleotides are TGTGCCAGCAGCCCATTAGGGGACACTGAAGCTTTCTTT.

This clone occurred a few times. This rearrangement joins TRBV4-1 to TRBJ2-3; a possible D gene is TRBD1 (6 bases). The CDR3 loop spans 15 amino acids. The V end was cut by 0 bases, the J end by 1 base, with 8 bases between. Germline V gene data show CDR1 as MGHRA and CDR2 as YSYEKL. CDR3 loop: CASSQDEGGTDTQYF. For the CDR3, the DNA is TGCGCCAGCAGCCAAGATGAGGGGGGCACAGATACGCAGTATTTT.

This rearrangement joins TRBV29-1 to TRBJ2-5, with D unresolved. The V and J ends lost 4 bases and 3 bases respectively, with 12 bases between them. Per germline, CDR1 SQVTM and CDR2 ANQGSEA. The CDR3 covers 13 residues. CDR3 residues: CSVGPLSKETQYF. In DNA form, the CDR3 reads TGCAGCGTTGGCCCTTTAAGCAAAGAGACCCAGTACTTC. Supplemented by reference TRBV29-1 and TRBJ2-5, the full variable domain reads SAVISQKPSRDICQRGTSLTIQCQVDSQVTMMFWYRQQPGQSLTLIATANQGSEATYESGFVIDKFPISRPNLTFSTLTVSNMSPEDSSIYLCSVGPLSKETQYFGPGTRLLVL.

The table lists this clone with a few counts. The chain's CDR3 is CASSQYRGKNTGELFF. In nucleotides, the CDR3 is TGCGCCAGCAGCCAATACAGGGGGAAAAACACCGGGGAGCTGTTTTTT. The rearrangement uses TRBV4-3 and TRBJ2-2, with 8 positions matching TRBD1. CDR1 and CDR2 from the germline V gene are LGHNA and YSLEER. V trimming: 2 bases; J trimming: 2 bases; junction bases outside the gene matches: 4. The CDR3 runs to 16 residues.

The chain joins TRBV6-1 to TRBJ2-7, with TRBD2 identical over 8 bases. Trimming at V came to 6 bases and at J to 5 bases, leaving 12 bases not matched to a gene. CDR1 is MNHNS and CDR2 is SASEGT in the germline V gene. The CDR3 runs 15 residues. This CDR3 is CASSSGGREADEQYF. The CDR3 coding sequence is TGTGCCAGCAGCTCCGGGGGGCGGGAGGCGGACGAGCAGTACTTC.

The chain combines TRBV7-8 with TRBJ2-7, with D perhaps TRBD2 (6 bases). The CDR3 spans 13 residues. The V and J ends lost 4 bases and 1 base respectively, with 8 bases between them. Germline-derived CDR1 and CDR2 are SGHVS and FQNEAQ. CDR3 loop: CASSSDYSYEQYF. In nucleotides, the CDR3 is TGTGCCAGCAGCTCGGACTATTCCTACGAGCAGTACTTC.

The V call is TRBV7-9, the J call TRBJ2-3; weak D call: TRBD1 (5 bases). This CDR3 is 12 amino acids long. Germline V gives CDR1 SEHNR, CDR2 FQNEAQ (reference sequence). With 8 bases removed from V and 7 bases from J, the gap between germline ends came to 13 bases. CDR3 nucleotides: TGTGCCAGCTCTCCGGACATTAATACGCAGTATTTT. Amino acids: CASSPDINTQYF.

This clone was seen a handful of times. This chain uses TRBV2 with TRBJ2-3; D is ambiguous. Germline lookup yields CDR1 SNHLY and CDR2 FYNNEI. The CDR3 spans 16 residues. Trimming shortened V by 4 bases and J by 0 bases, and 14 bases separated the two germline ends. This chain's CDR3 is CASSGLRTTSTDTQYF. The CDR3 nucleotides are TGTGCCAGCAGTGGTCTTCGGACCACTAGCACAGATACGCAGTATTTT. Variable domain in full (rest from reference TRBV2 and TRBJ2-3): EPEVTQTPSHQVTQMGQEVILRCVPISNHLYFYWYRQILGQKVEFLVSFYNNEISEKSEIFDDQFSVERPDGSNFTLKIRSTKLEDSAMYFCASSGLRTTSTDTQYFGPGTRLTVL.

The rearrangement uses TRBV5-1 and TRBJ2-3; D possibly corresponds to TRBD1 (5 bases). Trimming cost V 1 base and J 0 bases, with 12 bases left between them. CDR1 is SGHRS and CDR2 is YFSETQ in the germline V gene. This CDR3 is built from 16 residues. This CDR3 reads CASSLSGPLSTDTQYF. The CDR3 coding sequence is TGCGCCAGCAGCTTGTCAGGGCCACTTAGCACAGATACGCAGTATTTT.

The rearrangement uses TRBV29-1 and TRBJ2-7; 12 nucleotides match TRBD2. CDR3 length: 13 residues. Trimming removed 7 bases from V and 5 bases from J; junction bases left unmatched: 6. Germline CDR1 reads SQVTM; CDR2 reads ANQGSEA. CDR3 coding DNA: TGCAGCGCTCTAGCGGGAGGGCCCCACGAGCAGTACTTC. It is translated as CSALAGGPHEQYF.

This clone has just one count. The chain employs TRBV6-4 and TRBJ1-5; possibly TRBD1 for D (5 bases). There are 15 residues in the CDR3. V was clipped by 5 bases and J by 1 base, with 12 bases between them. Germline V gives CDR1 MRHNA, CDR2 SNTAGT. The CDR3 reads CASSHGGYSNQPQHF. As DNA, the CDR3 is TGTGCCAGCAGTCATGGGGGGTACAGCAATCAGCCCCAGCATTTT.

The rearrangement links TRBV2 to TRBJ2-7; no clear D. The V end lost 4 bases, the J end lost 4 bases, and 17 bases lay between the germline ends. Germline V gene lookup returns CDR1 SNHLY and CDR2 FYNNEI. The CDR3 extends over 15 amino acids. Written as DNA, the CDR3 is TGTGCCAGCAGTGCTGGGTCCCCCACGTTATACGAGCAGTACTTC. This encodes CASSAGSPTLYEQYF. Filled out from reference TRBV2 and TRBJ2-7, the complete variable domain reads EPEVTQTPSHQVTQMGQEVILRCVPISNHLYFYWYRQILGQKVEFLVSFYNNEISEKSEIFDDQFSVERPDGSNFTLKIRSTKLEDSAMYFCASSAGSPTLYEQYFGPGTRLTVT.

This clone appeared a few times. This chain joins TRBV29-1 and TRBJ1-1; D perhaps matches TRBD1 (5 bases). V was pared by 1 base and J by 7 bases, with 7 bases between. The CDR3 runs 11 residues. Looked up from germline, CDR1 is SQVTM and CDR2 is ANQGSEA. CDR3 region: CSVEGGGEAFF. The CDR3 nucleotides read TGCAGCGTTGAAGGGGGCGGTGAAGCTTTCTTT.

The chain has TRBV19 and TRBJ1-1; tentative D call: TRBD1 (5 bases). The CDR3 is made up of 15 amino acids. CDR1 and CDR2 (germline): LNHDA, SQIVND (reference sequence). The V end lost 6 bases, the J end lost 1 base, and 15 bases lay between the germline ends. This CDR3 reads CASRTISGTNTEAFF. The DNA for the CDR3 is TGTGCCAGTAGGACGATTTCAGGGACGAACACTGAAGCTTTCTTT.

CDR3 bases: TGTGCCAGCAGCCCGCGATCCGTGTCCTACGAGCAGTACTTC. This gives the protein CASSPRSVSYEQYF. The genes are TRBV7-9 and TRBJ2-7; D remains unclear. The CDR3 loop spans 14 amino acids. Germline V gene data show CDR1 as SEHNR and CDR2 as FQNEAQ (reference sequence). V was pared by 5 bases and J by 1 base, with 12 bases between.